The next 8 T cell receptor beta chains were all read from a single sample in a study of cytomegalovirus exposure and HLA in healthy donors. 60 Vbeta and 13 Jbeta primers were used in PCR. The data were produced by immunoSEQ multiplex PCR, yet TCRdb's version contains in-frame clones alone and is incomplete. The repertoire includes 150,000 to 200,000 clones, around 86% of them detected once, and 6.5% sits in the top ten. The sample consisted of PBMCs. All receptors come from a woman aged 50 to 60 in good health and CMV-seropositive.

The genes are TRBV6-1 and TRBJ1-3; D is perhaps TRBD1 (6 bases). Germline V CDR1 and CDR2: MNHNS, SASEGT. V gave up 7 bases and J gave up 4 bases, with 14 bases separating them. This CDR3 is built from 14 residues. The CDR3 spells CASNAGVAGNTIYF. The CDR3, as DNA: TGTGCCAGCAACGCAGGGGTGGCCGGAAACACCATATATTTT.

This clone was found a few times. The chain links TRBV5-8 to TRBJ1-5; D is possibly TRBD1 (6 bases). V shed 5 bases and J shed 3 bases, with 12 bases lying between them. The CDR3 totals 14 residues. Looked up from germline, CDR1 is SGHTS and CDR2 is YDEGEE. Written as DNA, the CDR3 is TGTGCCAGCAGATCTGGACAGCTCAATCAGCCCCAGCATTTT. It specifies CASRSGQLNQPQHF.

The genes are TRBV10-3 and TRBJ1-2; tentatively, D is TRBD1 (5 bases). Germline CDR1 and CDR2: ENHRY and SYGVKD. The V and J ends lost 5 bases and 2 bases respectively, with 18 bases between them. The CDR3 contains 16 residues. CDR3 in DNA: TGTGCCATCAGTTACTCCCTGGGGGGTTTAAACTATGGCTACACCTTC. This codes for CAISYSLGGLNYGYTF.

The chain couples TRBV4-1 to TRBJ2-2; possible D gene TRBD2, 5 bases. The CDR3 consists of 16 residues. V lost 1 base, J lost 1 base, and 10 bases lay in between. The V gene's germline CDR1 is MGHRA and CDR2 YSYEKL. As DNA, the CDR3 is TGCGCCAGCAGCCAAGCTCCGGGGAAGAACACCGGGGAGCTGTTTTTT. Amino acids: CASSQAPGKNTGELFF.

V and J are TRBV2 and TRBJ2-5; 7 positions match TRBD1. This CDR3 is 13 amino acids long. Trimming at V came to 6 bases and at J to 0 bases, leaving 1 base not matched to a gene. The germline V gene has CDR1 SNHLY and CDR2 FYNNEI. CDR3 nucleotide sequence: TGTGCCAGCAGGGGACAGTACCAAGAGACCCAGTACTTC. This sequence encodes CASRGQYQETQYF.

The chain employs TRBV28 and TRBJ1-4; no firm D call. This CDR3 is 18 amino acids long. The germline gives CDR1 MDHEN, CDR2 SYDVKM. The germline V and J ends were trimmed by 5 bases and 0 bases, with 19 bases remaining between them. The CDR3 DNA reads TGTGCCAGCAGTCCCTCCCGCGCGGGAGTTGCAACTAATGAAAAACTGTTTTTT. It yields the protein CASSPSRAGVATNEKLFF.

The chain uses TRBV6-5 and TRBJ1-2; the match to TRBD1 covers 9 bases. After removal of 5 bases from V and 4 bases from J, the junction contained 5 bases not matched to a gene. The length of the CDR3 is 14 residues. CDR1 is MNHEY, CDR2 SVGAGI, per germline. DNA of the CDR3: TGTGCCAGCAGTAGGACAGGGGATTCCTATGGCTACACCTTC. As protein: CASSRTGDSYGYTF.

This clone was detected only a few times. The V gene is TRBV7-2, the J gene TRBJ2-1; TRBD1 agrees at 8 bases. CDR3 length: 14 residues. With 7 bases clipped from V and 6 bases from J, the junction kept 8 bases outside the gene matches. Germline CDR1 reads SGHTA; CDR2 reads FQGNSA. CDR3 DNA sequence: TGTGCCAGCACTCAGGACAGGGAGGTCAATGAGCAGTTCTTC. Its translation is CASTQDREVNEQFF.